The 12 T cell receptor beta chains in this list originate from one sample, sequenced in a study of low-dose radiotherapy and immunotherapy resistance in tumors (dated by TCRdb to the early 2020s). This sample's time point label indicates: before trial treatment. The run used an Illumina MiniSeq. First-strand cDNA was synthesized using Superscript III and a set of TRAV- and TRBV-specific primers, so that both TCRalpha and TCRbeta chains were covered. TCRs were amplified with Phusion for around 18 PCR cycles using a constant-region primer together with the adapter attached to the V primers. TCRdb trimmed public reads at Q25 via fastp, called clones via MiXCR and kept in-frame beta chains. Each entry is one CDR3 protein sequence, shown with its most common DNA and genes. The sample table holds 80,000 to 95,000 distinct CDR3 sequences, of which more than 8% were seen once. The ten top clones hold roughly 1% of the sample.

This specimen was PBMCs, taken before treatment. The receptors come from a male donor with prostate cancer.

In this sample, this clonotype turned up a few times. The chain has TRBV27 and TRBJ2-7; TRBD2 aligns across 9 bases. This CDR3 region has 15 residues. The trim removed 5 bases at V and 1 base at J, leaving 6 bases unmatched. Germline V lookup: CDR1 MNHEY, CDR2 SMNVEV (reference sequence). The CDR3 nucleotides are TGTGCCAGCAGTAAAACGCGGGGGGGGTCCTACGAGCAGTACTTC. Residues: CASSKTRGGSYEQYF.

The table lists this clonotype with many counts. The chain has TRBV15 and TRBJ2-5; 10 bases line up with TRBD2. Trimming at V came to 5 bases and at J to 4 bases, leaving 13 bases not matched to a gene. CDR1 is LNHNV, CDR2 YYDKDF, per germline (reference sequence). The CDR3 sequence is 17 residues long. The CDR3 loop reads CATSRRWAAGGGETQYF. The CDR3 DNA sequence: TGTGCCACCAGCCGCCGGTGGGCAGCGGGAGGGGGAGAGACCCAGTACTTC.

There are many counts of this clonotype. This chain connects TRBV28 to TRBJ2-7; D gene unclear. Germline loops: CDR1 MDHEN, CDR2 SYDVKM. CDR3 size: 12 residues. Trimming stripped 3 bases from V and 5 bases from J, with 8 bases between. CDR3 loop: CASSFLGDEQYF. Written as DNA, the CDR3 is TGTGCCAGCAGTTTTCTGGGTGACGAGCAGTACTTC.

The chain links TRBV28 to TRBJ2-7, with TRBD1 identical over 9 bases. The germline V gene has CDR1 MDHEN and CDR2 SYDVKM. This CDR3 is built from 14 residues. V was pared by 2 bases and J by 5 bases, with 4 bases of the junction left unmatched. CDR3 loop: CASSLGQGPHEQYF. The CDR3 DNA reads as TGTGCCAGCAGTTTAGGACAGGGGCCCCACGAGCAGTACTTC.

This clonotype was recorded many times. This chain connects TRBV19 to TRBJ2-2; D remains unclear. The CDR3 loop spans 17 amino acids. V was trimmed by 3 bases and J by 4 bases, leaving 18 bases between them. CDR1 is LNHDA and CDR2 is SQIVND in the germline V gene (reference sequence). In DNA form, the CDR3 reads TGTGCCAGTAGTATCGCCAACCGGGCCGTAGCCACCGGGGAGCTGTTTTTT. Translated, it gives CASSIANRAVATGELFF.

This clonotype has a count of ten or more. The gene calls are TRBV19 and TRBJ1-2, with 7 bases identical to TRBD1. Per the germline V gene, CDR1 is LNHDA and CDR2 is SQIVND (reference sequence). Trimming removed 7 bases from V and 5 bases from J; junction bases left unmatched: 4. This CDR3 is built from 12 residues. The CDR3 spells CASTDRVYGYTF. CDR3 nucleotide sequence: TGTGCCAGTACCGACAGGGTTTATGGCTACACCTTC.

This clonotype showed up many times. The V gene is TRBV5-4, the J gene TRBJ2-7; unclear D gene. CDR1 and CDR2 from the germline V gene are SGHNT and YYREEE (reference sequence). The germline V and J ends were trimmed by 1 base and 3 bases, with 5 bases remaining between them. The CDR3 is 12 amino acids. This CDR3 is CASSLINYEQYF. The CDR3 DNA reads TGTGCCAGCAGCTTGATAAACTACGAGCAGTACTTC.

This clonotype appeared many times. The rearrangement uses TRBV18 and TRBJ2-1; 11 nucleotides align to TRBD2. The V segment lost 6 bases and the J segment 8 bases; nucleotides outside the gene matches: 15. Germline V gives CDR1 KGHSH, CDR2 LQKENI. This CDR3 contains 17 residues. CDR3 in DNA: TGTGCCAGCTCGCCTTCGCTAACTAGCGGGAGTGGGGATGAGCAGTTCTTC. Amino acid sequence: CASSPSLTSGSGDEQFF.

This clonotype has ten or more counts. The chain joins TRBV7-9 to TRBJ2-2, with a tentative D call TRBD2 (5 bases). Between the trimmed V and J ends, which lost 5 bases and 7 bases, there was a span of 17 bases. The CDR3 loop spans 15 amino acids. Looked up from germline, CDR1 is SEHNR and CDR2 is FQNEAQ (reference sequence). CDR3 loop: CASSKSSGRDGELFF. As DNA, the CDR3 is TGTGCCAGCAGCAAATCAAGTGGGAGAGACGGGGAGCTGTTTTTT.

This clonotype was seen at least ten times. The chain employs TRBV19 and TRBJ1-5; maybe TRBD1 (5 bases). V lost 5 bases, J lost 4 bases, and 12 bases lay in between. The length of the CDR3 is 14 residues. The germline CDR1 and CDR2 sequences are LNHDA and SQIVND (reference sequence). The CDR3 coding sequence is TGTGCCAGTAGTGGGGCTGAAGGGAATCAGCCCCAGCATTTT. Its protein is CASSGAEGNQPQHF.

This clonotype was seen repeatedly, ten times or more. The chain has TRBV30 and TRBJ2-7; TRBD2 agrees at 11 bases. This CDR3 is 15 amino acids long. Trimming took 1 base from V and 7 from J; bases not matched to a gene: 9. CDR1 GTSNPN and CDR2 SVGIG come from the germline V gene (reference sequence). CDR3 sequence reads: CAWSAISGRAKEQYF. In DNA form, the CDR3 reads TGTGCCTGGAGTGCAATTAGCGGGAGGGCAAAGGAGCAGTACTTC.

The table lists this clonotype with a few counts. The gene calls are TRBV4-3 and TRBJ2-1, with D possibly TRBD2 on 6 matching bases. Germline V gene lookup returns CDR1 LGHNA and CDR2 YSLEER. The V end lost 0 bases, the J end lost 12 bases, and 15 bases lay between the germline ends. CDR3 length equals 14 residues. Here the CDR3 reads CASSQDRLGLSQFF. The DNA for the CDR3 is TGCGCCAGCAGCCAAGATCGGTTGGGACTCTCGCAGTTCTTC.